Listed below are T cell receptor beta chains from one sample, sequenced in a study of cytomegalovirus exposure and HLA in healthy donors. TCRdb's copy holds only in-frame clones and misses some; the assay was immunoSEQ multiplex PCR. The repertoire holds 220,000 or so clones, under 80% seen once, with 1.8% in the top ten. Sequences were obtained from PBMCs. The receptor set was obtained from a woman aged 30 to 39 in good health and CMV-seronegative. The CDR3 runs from the conserved cysteine through the conserved F or W. A D gene is named only where the DNA matches it firmly. The size of a clone is reported for some rows only, either as once, few or many, or as a class for expanded clones.

v_call: TRBV9; clone_size: NA; d_call: NA; j_call: TRBJ2-6; cdr3_aa: CASSSVMESGANVLTF; cdr3_nt: TGTGCCAGCAGCTCGGTTATGGAGTCTGGGGCCAACGTCCTGACTTTC
v_call: TRBV19; clone_size: NA; d_call: TRBD2; j_call: TRBJ2-1; cdr3_aa: CASRRTSGGPGTYNEQFF; cdr3_nt: TGTGCCAGTCGAAGGACTAGCGGGGGGCCCGGGACCTACAATGAGCAGTTCTTC
v_call: TRBV2; clone_size: NA; d_call: NA; j_call: TRBJ2-5; cdr3_aa: CASKRTGQETQYF; cdr3_nt: TGTGCCAGCAAACGAACAGGACAAGAGACCCAGTACTTC
v_call: TRBV5-4; clone_size: few; d_call: NA; j_call: TRBJ2-5; cdr3_aa: CASSSGMETQYF; cdr3_nt: TGTGCCAGCAGCTCGGGTATGGAGACCCAGTACTTC
v_call: TRBV7-3; clone_size: NA; d_call: NA; j_call: TRBJ1-1; cdr3_aa: CASSLAGRNTEAFF; cdr3_nt: TGTGCCAGCAGCTTGGCAGGGCGGAACACTGAAGCTTTCTTT
v_call: TRBV7-8; clone_size: NA; d_call: TRBD1; j_call: TRBJ2-1; cdr3_aa: CASSFYLQGDTYNEQFF; cdr3_nt: TGTGCCAGCAGCTTCTATTTACAGGGGGACACCTACAATGAGCAGTTCTTC
v_call: TRBV6-5; clone_size: once; d_call: NA; j_call: TRBJ1-2; cdr3_aa: CASTSGSWANYGYTF; cdr3_nt: TGTGCCAGCACCTCAGGGTCGTGGGCTAACTATGGCTACACCTTC
v_call: TRBV2; clone_size: NA; d_call: TRBD1; j_call: TRBJ2-7; cdr3_aa: CASSPRDRGYEQYF; cdr3_nt: TGTGCCAGCAGTCCCCGGGACAGGGGTTACGAGCAGTACTTC
v_call: TRBV5-6; clone_size: NA; d_call: NA; j_call: TRBJ1-1; cdr3_aa: CDSSLVGLQAALRGTEAFF; cdr3_nt: TGTGACAGCAGCTTGGTGGGGTTACAGGCGGCACTCAGGGGCACTGAAGCTTTCTTT
v_call: TRBV11-2; clone_size: NA; d_call: NA; j_call: TRBJ1-3; cdr3_aa: CASSSRRHSGNTIYF; cdr3_nt: TGTGCCAGCAGCTCACGGCGGCACTCTGGAAACACCATATATTTT
v_call: TRBV7-8; clone_size: NA; d_call: TRBD2; j_call: TRBJ2-7; cdr3_aa: CASTRLAGAYEQYF; cdr3_nt: TGTGCCAGCACCCGACTAGCGGGGGCTTACGAGCAGTACTTC
v_call: TRBV4-1; clone_size: NA; d_call: TRBD2; j_call: TRBJ2-6; cdr3_aa: CASSQGLEGKETGANVLNF; cdr3_nt: TGCGCCAGCAGCCAGGGACTAGAGGGAAAAGAAACTGGGGCCAACGTCCTGAATTTC
v_call: TRBV5-1; clone_size: NA; d_call: TRBD2; j_call: TRBJ2-1; cdr3_aa: CASSVAGGYNEQFF; cdr3_nt: TGCGCCAGCAGCGTAGCGGGAGGCTACAATGAGCAGTTCTTC
v_call: TRBV20-1; clone_size: once; d_call: NA; j_call: TRBJ2-7; cdr3_aa: CSAQGRDEQYF; cdr3_nt: TGCAGTGCCCAGGGAAGGGACGAGCAGTACTTC
v_call: TRBV18; clone_size: NA; d_call: TRBD1; j_call: TRBJ1-1; cdr3_aa: CASSPGQGGLYEAFF; cdr3_nt: TGTGCCAGCTCACCAGGACAGGGCGGACTCTATGAAGCTTTCTTT